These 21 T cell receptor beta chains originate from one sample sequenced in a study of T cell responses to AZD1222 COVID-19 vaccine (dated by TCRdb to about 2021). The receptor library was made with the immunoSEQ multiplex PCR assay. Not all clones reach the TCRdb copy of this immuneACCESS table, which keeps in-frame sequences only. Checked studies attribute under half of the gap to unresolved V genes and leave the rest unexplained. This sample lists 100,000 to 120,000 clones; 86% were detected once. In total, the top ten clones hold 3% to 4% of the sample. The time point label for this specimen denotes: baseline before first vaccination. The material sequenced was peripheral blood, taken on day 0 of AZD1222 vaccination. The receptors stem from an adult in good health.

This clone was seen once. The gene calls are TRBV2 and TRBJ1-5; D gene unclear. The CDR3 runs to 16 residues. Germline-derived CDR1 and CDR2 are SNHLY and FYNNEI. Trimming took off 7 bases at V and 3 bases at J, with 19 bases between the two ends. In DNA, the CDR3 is TGTGCCAGCACCCTTCTGTCAGTTTCCGTCAATCAGCCCCAGCATTTT. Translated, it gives CASTLLSVSVNQPQHF.

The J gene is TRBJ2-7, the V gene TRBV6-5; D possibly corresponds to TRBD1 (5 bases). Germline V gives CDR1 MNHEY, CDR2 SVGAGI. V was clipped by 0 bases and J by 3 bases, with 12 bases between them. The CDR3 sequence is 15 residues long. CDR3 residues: CASSYSGQDIYEQYF. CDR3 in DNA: TGTGCCAGCAGTTACTCGGGTCAGGACATCTACGAGCAGTACTTC.

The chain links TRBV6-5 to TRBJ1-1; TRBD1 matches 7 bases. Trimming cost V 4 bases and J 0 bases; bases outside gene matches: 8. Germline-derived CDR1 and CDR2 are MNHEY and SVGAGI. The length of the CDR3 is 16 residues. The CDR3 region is CASSSAPGGLNTEAFF. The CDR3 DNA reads TGTGCCAGCAGTTCGGCTCCAGGGGGTTTGAACACTGAAGCTTTCTTT.

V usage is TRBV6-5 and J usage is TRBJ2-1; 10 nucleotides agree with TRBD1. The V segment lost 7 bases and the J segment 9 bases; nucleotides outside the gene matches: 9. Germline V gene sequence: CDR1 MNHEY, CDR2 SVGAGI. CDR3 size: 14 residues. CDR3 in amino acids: CASNSGTGVGEQFF. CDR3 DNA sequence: TGTGCCAGCAACTCCGGGACAGGGGTCGGTGAGCAGTTCTTC.

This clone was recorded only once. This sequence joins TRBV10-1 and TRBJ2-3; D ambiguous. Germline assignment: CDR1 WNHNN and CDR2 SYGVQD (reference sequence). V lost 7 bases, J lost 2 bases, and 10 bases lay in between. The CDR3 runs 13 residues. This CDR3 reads CASKDYLTDTQYF. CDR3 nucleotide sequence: TGCGCCAGCAAGGATTACCTCACAGATACGCAGTATTTT.

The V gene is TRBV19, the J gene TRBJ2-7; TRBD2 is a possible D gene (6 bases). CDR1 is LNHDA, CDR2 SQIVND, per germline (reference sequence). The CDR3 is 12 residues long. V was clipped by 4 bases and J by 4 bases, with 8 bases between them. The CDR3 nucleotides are TGTGCCAGTAGTAAGGAGGGGTACGAGCAGTACTTC. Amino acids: CASSKEGYEQYF.

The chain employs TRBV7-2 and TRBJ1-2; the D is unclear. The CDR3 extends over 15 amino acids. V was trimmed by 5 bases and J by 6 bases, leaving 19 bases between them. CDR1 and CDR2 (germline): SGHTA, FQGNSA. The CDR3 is CASSQQGPIIDGYTF. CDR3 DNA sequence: TGTGCCAGCAGCCAACAAGGACCGATCATCGATGGCTACACCTTC.

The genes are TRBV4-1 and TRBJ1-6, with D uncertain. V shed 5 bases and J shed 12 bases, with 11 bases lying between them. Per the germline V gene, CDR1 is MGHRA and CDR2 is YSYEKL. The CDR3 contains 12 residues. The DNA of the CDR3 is TGCGCCAGCAGCGGCGCGAGTCTACCCCTCCACTTT. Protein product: CASSGASLPLHF.

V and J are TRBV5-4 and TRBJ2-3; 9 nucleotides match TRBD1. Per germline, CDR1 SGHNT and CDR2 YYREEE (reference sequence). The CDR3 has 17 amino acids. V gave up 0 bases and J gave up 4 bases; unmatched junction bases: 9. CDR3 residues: CASSLAGTGWSPDTQYF. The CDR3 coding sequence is TGTGCCAGCAGCTTGGCCGGGACAGGGTGGTCCCCAGATACGCAGTATTTT.

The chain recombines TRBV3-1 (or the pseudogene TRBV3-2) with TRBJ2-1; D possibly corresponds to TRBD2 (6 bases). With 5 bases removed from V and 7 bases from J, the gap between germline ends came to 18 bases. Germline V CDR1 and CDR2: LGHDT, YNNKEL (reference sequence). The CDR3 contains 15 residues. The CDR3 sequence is CASSEGSGVLNEQFF. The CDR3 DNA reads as TGTGCCAGCAGCGAGGGATCGGGGGTCCTAAATGAGCAGTTCTTC.

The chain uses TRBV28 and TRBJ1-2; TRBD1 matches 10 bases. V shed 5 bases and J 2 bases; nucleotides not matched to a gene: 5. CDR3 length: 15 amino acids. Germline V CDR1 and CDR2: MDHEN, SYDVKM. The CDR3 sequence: CASSPGTGENYGYTF. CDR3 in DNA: TGTGCCAGCAGTCCAGGGACAGGGGAAAACTATGGCTACACCTTC.

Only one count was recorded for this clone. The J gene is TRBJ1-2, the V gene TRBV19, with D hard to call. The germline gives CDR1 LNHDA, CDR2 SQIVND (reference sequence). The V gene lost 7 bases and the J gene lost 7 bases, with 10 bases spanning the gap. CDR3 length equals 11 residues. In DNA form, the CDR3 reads TGTGCCAGTACGGGCGGAGCTGGCTACACCTTC. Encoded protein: CASTGGAGYTF.

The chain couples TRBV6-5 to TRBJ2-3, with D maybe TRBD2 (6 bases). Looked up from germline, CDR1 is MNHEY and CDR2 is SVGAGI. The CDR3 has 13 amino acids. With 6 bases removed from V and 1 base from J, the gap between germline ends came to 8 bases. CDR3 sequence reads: CASRASGTDTQYF. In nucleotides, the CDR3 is TGTGCCAGCAGGGCTAGCGGCACAGATACGCAGTATTTT.

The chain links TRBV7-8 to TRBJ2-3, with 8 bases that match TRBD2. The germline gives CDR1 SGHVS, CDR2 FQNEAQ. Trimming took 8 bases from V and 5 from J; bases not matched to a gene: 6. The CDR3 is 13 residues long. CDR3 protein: CASRVAGGDTQYF. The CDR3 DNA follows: TGTGCCAGCCGGGTCGCGGGGGGAGATACGCAGTATTTT.

The CDR3 region is CASSSRGAEEAFF. CDR3 bases: TGTGCCAGCAGTTCCCGGGGCGCGGAAGAAGCTTTCTTT. V usage is TRBV28 and J usage is TRBJ1-1; weak D call: TRBD1 (5 bases). Germline CDR1 is MDHEN and CDR2 is SYDVKM. The CDR3 has 13 amino acids. V lost 4 bases and J lost 8, with 14 bases in between.

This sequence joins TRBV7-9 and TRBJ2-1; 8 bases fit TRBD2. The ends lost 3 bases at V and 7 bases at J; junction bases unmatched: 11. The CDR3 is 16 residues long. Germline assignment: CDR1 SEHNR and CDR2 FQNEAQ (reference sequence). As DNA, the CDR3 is TGTGCCAGCAGCTTGTTCGGAGCGGGGGTTCGGAATGAGCAGTTCTTC. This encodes CASSLFGAGVRNEQFF.

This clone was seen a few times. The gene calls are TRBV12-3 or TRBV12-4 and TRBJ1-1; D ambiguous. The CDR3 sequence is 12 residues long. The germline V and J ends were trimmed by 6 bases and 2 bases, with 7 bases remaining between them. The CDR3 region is CASRKRNTEAFF. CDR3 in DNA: TGTGCCAGCAGGAAACGAAACACTGAAGCTTTCTTT.

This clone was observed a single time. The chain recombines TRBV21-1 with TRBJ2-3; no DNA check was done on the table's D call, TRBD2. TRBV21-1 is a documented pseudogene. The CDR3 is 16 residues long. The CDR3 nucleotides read TGTGCCAGCAGCAAAGTGAAACGGGGGGCAGGGGATACGCAGTATTTT. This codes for CASSKVKRGAGDTQYF.

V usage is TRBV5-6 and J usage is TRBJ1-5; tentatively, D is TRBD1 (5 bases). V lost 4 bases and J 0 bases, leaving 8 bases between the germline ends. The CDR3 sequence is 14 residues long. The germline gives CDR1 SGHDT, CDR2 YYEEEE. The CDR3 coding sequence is TGTGCCAGCAGCAGGGGACCTAGCAATCAGCCCCAGCATTTT. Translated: CASSRGPSNQPQHF.

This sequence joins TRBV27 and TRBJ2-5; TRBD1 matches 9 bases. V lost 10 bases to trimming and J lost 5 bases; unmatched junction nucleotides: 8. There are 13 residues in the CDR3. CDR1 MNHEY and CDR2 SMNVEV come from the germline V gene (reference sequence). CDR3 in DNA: TGTGCCACCTCAGGACAGGGGAGTGAGACCCAGTACTTC. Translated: CATSGQGSETQYF.

The CDR3 is CASSQDQRGENNEQFF. As DNA, the CDR3 is TGCGCCAGCAGCCAAGACCAGCGGGGGGAAAACAATGAGCAGTTCTTC. The chain joins TRBV4-3 to TRBJ2-1, with 9 positions matching TRBD2. Germline CDR1 LGHNA, CDR2 YSLEER. The J segment lost 5 bases and the V segment lost 0 bases, leaving 5 bases of the junction unmatched. This CDR3 comprises 16 residues.